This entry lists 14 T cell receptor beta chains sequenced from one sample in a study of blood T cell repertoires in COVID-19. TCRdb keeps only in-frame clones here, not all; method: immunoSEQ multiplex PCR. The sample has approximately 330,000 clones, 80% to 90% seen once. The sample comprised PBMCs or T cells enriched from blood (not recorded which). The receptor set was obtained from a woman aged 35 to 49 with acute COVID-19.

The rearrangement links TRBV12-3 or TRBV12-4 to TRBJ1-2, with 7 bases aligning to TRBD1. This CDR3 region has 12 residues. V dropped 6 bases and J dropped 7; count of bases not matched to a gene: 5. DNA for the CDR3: TGTGCCAGCAGACAGACAGGGTTTGGCTACACCTTC. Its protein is CASRQTGFGYTF.

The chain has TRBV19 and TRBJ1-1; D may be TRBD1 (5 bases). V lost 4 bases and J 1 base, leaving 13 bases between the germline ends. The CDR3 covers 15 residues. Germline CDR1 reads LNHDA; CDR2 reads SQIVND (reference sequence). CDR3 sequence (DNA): TGTGCCAGTAGTAGCGGCGGGGGTAGGAACACTGAAGCTTTCTTT. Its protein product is CASSSGGGRNTEAFF.

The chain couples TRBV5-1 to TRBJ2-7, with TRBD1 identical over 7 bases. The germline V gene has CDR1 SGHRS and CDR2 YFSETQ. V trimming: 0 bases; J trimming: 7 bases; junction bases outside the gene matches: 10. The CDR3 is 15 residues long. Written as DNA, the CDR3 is TGCGCCAGCAGCTTGGCAGGGCAGGGGGTAGGGGAGCAGTACTTC. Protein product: CASSLAGQGVGEQYF.

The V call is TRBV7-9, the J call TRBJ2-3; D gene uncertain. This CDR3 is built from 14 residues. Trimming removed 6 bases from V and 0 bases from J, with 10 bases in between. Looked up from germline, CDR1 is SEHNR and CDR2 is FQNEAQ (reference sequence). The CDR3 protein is CASSSSRSTDTQYF. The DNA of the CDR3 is TGTGCCAGCAGTTCGAGCCGAAGCACAGATACGCAGTATTTT.

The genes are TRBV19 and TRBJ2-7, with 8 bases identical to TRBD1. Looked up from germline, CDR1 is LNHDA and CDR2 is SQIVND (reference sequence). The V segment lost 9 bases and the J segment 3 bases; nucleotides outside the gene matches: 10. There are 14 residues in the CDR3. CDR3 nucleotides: TGTGCCAGACCCGTCCGGACAGGGATCTACGAGCAGTACTTC. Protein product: CARPVRTGIYEQYF.

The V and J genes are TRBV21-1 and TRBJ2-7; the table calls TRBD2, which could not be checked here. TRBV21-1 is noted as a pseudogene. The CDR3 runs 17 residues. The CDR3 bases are TGTGCCAGCAGCAGAGTCCCTACGAGGGAGGGCCTGTACGAGCAGTACTTC. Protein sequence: CASSRVPTREGLYEQYF.

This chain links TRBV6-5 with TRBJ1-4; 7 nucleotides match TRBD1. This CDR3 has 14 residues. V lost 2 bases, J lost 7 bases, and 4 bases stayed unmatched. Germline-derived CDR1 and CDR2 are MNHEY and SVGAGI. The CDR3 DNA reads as TGTGCCAGCAGTTACATGTCAGGGGGTGAAAAACTGTTTTTT. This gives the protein CASSYMSGGEKLFF.

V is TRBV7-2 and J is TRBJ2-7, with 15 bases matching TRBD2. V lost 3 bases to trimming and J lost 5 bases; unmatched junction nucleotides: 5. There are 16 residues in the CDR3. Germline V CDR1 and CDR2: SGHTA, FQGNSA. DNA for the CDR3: TGTGCCAGCAGCTTTGGGACTAGCGGGAGGTTCGACGAGCAGTACTTC. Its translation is CASSFGTSGRFDEQYF.

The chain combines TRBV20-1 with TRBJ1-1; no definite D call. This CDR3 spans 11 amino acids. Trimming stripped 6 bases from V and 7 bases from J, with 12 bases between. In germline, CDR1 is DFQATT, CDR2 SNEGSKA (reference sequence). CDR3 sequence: CSARPGDEAFF. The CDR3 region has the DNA TGCAGTGCCAGACCGGGAGATGAAGCTTTCTTT.

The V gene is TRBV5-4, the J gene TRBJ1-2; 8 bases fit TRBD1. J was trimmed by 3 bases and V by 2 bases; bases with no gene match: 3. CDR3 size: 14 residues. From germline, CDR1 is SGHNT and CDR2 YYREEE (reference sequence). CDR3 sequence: CASSFSGGDYGYTF. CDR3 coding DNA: TGTGCCAGCAGCTTTTCAGGGGGCGACTATGGCTACACCTTC.

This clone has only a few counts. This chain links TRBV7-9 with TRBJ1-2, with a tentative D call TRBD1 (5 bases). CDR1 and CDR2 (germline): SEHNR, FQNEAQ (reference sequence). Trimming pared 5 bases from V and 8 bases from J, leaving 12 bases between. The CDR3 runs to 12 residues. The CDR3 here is CASSREEGGYTF. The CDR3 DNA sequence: TGTGCCAGCAGCCGGGAGGAGGGGGGCTACACCTTC.

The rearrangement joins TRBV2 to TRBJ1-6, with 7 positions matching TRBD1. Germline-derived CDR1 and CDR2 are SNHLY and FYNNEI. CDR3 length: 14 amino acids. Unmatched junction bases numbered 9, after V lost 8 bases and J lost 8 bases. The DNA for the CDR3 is TGTGCCAGCGGACCGAGGGACAGATATTCACCCCTCCACTTT. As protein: CASGPRDRYSPLHF.

CDR3 protein: CASDLAGSYEQYF. CDR3 DNA: TGTGCCAGCGACCTAGCGGGGTCCTACGAGCAGTACTTC. J is TRBJ2-7 and V is TRBV7-9; 9 nucleotides line up with TRBD2. This CDR3 has 13 residues. Trimming at V came to 8 bases and at J to 1 base, leaving 3 bases not matched to a gene. Germline-derived CDR1 and CDR2 are SEHNR and FQNEAQ (reference sequence).

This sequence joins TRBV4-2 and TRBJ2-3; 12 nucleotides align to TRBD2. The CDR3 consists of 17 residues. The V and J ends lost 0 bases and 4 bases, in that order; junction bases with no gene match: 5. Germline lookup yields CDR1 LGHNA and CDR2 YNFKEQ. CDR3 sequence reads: CASSQELAGGPSDTQYF. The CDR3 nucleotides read TGTGCCAGCAGCCAAGAGCTAGCGGGGGGGCCTTCAGATACGCAGTATTTT.